What follows are 25 T cell receptor beta chains derived from one specimen sequenced in a study of blood T cell repertoires in COVID-19. Sequenced by immunoSEQ multiplex PCR; TCRdb stores in-frame clones only, minus some. Of roughly 240,000 clones in the sample, 65% to 90% were seen once. The sequencing input was peripheral blood. These receptors were collected from a woman aged 70-85 years with acute or convalescent COVID-19.

The chain uses TRBV10-1 and TRBJ2-1, with 13 bases fitting TRBD2. The CDR3 is made up of 14 amino acids. V was pared by 3 bases and J by 9 bases, with 2 bases of the junction left unmatched. Germline-derived CDR1 and CDR2 are WNHNN and SYGVQD (reference sequence). This chain's CDR3 is CASSELAGGREQFF. The CDR3 DNA reads TGCGCCAGCAGTGAACTAGCGGGGGGGCGTGAGCAGTTCTTC.

The chain links TRBV3-1 (or the pseudogene TRBV3-2) to TRBJ2-2, with D possibly TRBD1 on 5 matching bases. This CDR3 has 14 amino acids. Germline V gives CDR1 LGHDT, CDR2 YNNKEL (reference sequence). V was trimmed by 6 bases and J by 4 bases, leaving 12 bases between them. The CDR3, as DNA: TGTGCCAGCAGAAGGGGTAGGGCCACCGGGGAGCTGTTTTTT. Translation: CASRRGRATGELFF.

The chain is built from TRBV15 and TRBJ1-2; possibly TRBD1 for D (5 bases). Germline values: CDR1 LNHNV, CDR2 YYDKDF (reference sequence). This CDR3 region has 13 residues. With 0 bases removed from V and 8 bases from J, the gap between germline ends came to 10 bases. Written as DNA, the CDR3 is TGTGCCACCAGCAGAGATACCCCAGGGGGCTACACCTTC. Translation gives CATSRDTPGGYTF.

This chain connects TRBV7-6 to TRBJ2-5; D uncertain. The CDR3 covers 14 residues. CDR1 is SGHVS and CDR2 is FNYEAQ in the germline V gene. V dropped 1 base and J dropped 4 bases, with 10 bases sitting between them. This chain's CDR3 is CASSLGRKRETQYF. The CDR3 nucleotides are TGTGCCAGCAGCTTAGGCCGGAAGCGAGAGACCCAGTACTTC.

This clone was recorded only once. V is TRBV14 and J is TRBJ2-3; D may be TRBD2 (5 bases). The CDR3 sequence is 13 residues long. From germline, CDR1 is SGHDN and CDR2 FVKESK. The V end lost 5 bases, the J end lost 7 bases, and 13 bases lay between the germline ends. CDR3 protein: CASSRGRRNTQYF. CDR3 DNA: TGTGCCAGCAGCAGAGGGCGTCGAAATACGCAGTATTTT.

The V gene is TRBV7-9, the J gene TRBJ1-1, with 7 bases aligning to TRBD1. With 0 bases clipped from V and 8 bases from J, the junction kept 6 bases outside the gene matches. The germline gives CDR1 SEHNR, CDR2 FQNEAQ (reference sequence). CDR3 length equals 14 residues. CDR3 protein: CASSLARQGAEAFF. Written as DNA, the CDR3 is TGTGCCAGCAGCTTAGCCCGACAGGGCGCGGAAGCTTTCTTT.

The chain employs TRBV6-2 or TRBV6-3 and TRBJ1-6; maybe TRBD1 (5 bases). The ends were cut back, 4 bases at V and 5 bases at J, with 15 bases in the middle. CDR3 length equals 16 residues. Germline V CDR1 and CDR2: MNHEY, SVGEGT. CDR3 protein: CASSSHLRGDNSPLHF. CDR3 sequence (DNA): TGTGCCAGCAGTTCACACCTTCGGGGGGATAATTCACCCCTCCACTTT.

This chain connects TRBV10-3 to TRBJ2-7; 9 bases fit TRBD2. Germline V CDR1 and CDR2: ENHRY, SYGVKD. The length of the CDR3 is 15 residues. V shed 2 bases, J shed 5 bases, and the junction held 7 bases outside the gene matches. CDR3: CAISEPGLAYNEQYF. As DNA, the CDR3 is TGTGCCATCAGTGAGCCGGGACTAGCTTATAACGAGCAGTACTTC.

In its sample, this clone was seen a few times. The same CDR3 arises from other DNA sequences in this sample as well. The chain links TRBV6-5 to TRBJ1-5; D is undetermined. Between the trimmed V and J ends, which lost 5 bases and 0 bases, there was a span of 5 bases. The CDR3 is 13 amino acids. The germline V gene encodes CDR1 MNHEY and CDR2 SVGAGI. The CDR3 spells CASSPNSNQPQHF. The CDR3 bases are TGTGCCAGCAGTCCAAATAGCAATCAGCCCCAGCATTTT.

The rearrangement links TRBV7-2 to TRBJ2-7, with 8 bases fitting TRBD2. J was trimmed by 3 bases and V by 1 base; bases with no gene match: 5. CDR3 length equals 15 residues. The germline CDR1 and CDR2 sequences are SGHTA and FQGNSA. CDR3 DNA: TGTGCCAGCAGCTTAGGACCCGGGACTAGCTACGAGCAGTACTTC. The encoded protein is CASSLGPGTSYEQYF.

This chain uses TRBV6-5 with TRBJ1-2; TRBD1 is a possible D gene (6 bases). The CDR3 consists of 16 residues. In germline, CDR1 is MNHEY, CDR2 SVGAGI. With 0 bases removed from V and 5 bases from J, the gap between germline ends came to 16 bases. CDR3 in amino acids: CASSYSLGGGTYGYTF. CDR3 in DNA: TGTGCCAGCAGTTACTCTTTGGGAGGGGGGACTTATGGCTACACCTTC.

The chain joins TRBV4-3 to TRBJ1-3; a weak D match, TRBD1 (5 bases). The V and J ends lost 4 bases and 0 bases respectively, with 13 bases between them. The CDR3 totals 16 residues. The germline V gene has CDR1 LGHNA and CDR2 YSLEER. CDR3 loop: CASSRLLGGSGNTIYF. The DNA for the CDR3 is TGCGCCAGCAGCCGTCTGCTGGGGGGCTCTGGAAACACCATATATTTT.

The genes are TRBV18 and TRBJ1-1; D unclear. The CDR3 covers 15 residues. V lost 2 bases to trimming and J lost 7 bases, with 17 bases between them. The germline V gene has CDR1 KGHSH and CDR2 LQKENI. The CDR3 spells CASSPVLVETFEAFF. Written as DNA, the CDR3 is TGTGCCAGCTCACCAGTATTGGTAGAGACTTTTGAAGCTTTCTTT.

The chain joins TRBV5-8 to TRBJ2-7; possible D gene TRBD2, 7 bases. The CDR3 contains 17 residues. Trimming removed 3 bases at V and 3 bases at J, with 22 bases between. Per germline, CDR1 SGHTS and CDR2 YDEGEE. CDR3 bases: TGTGCCAGCAGCTCGTTTTGGGGGGGCTCCTCCCTCTACGAGCAGTACTTC. Translating it yields CASSSFWGGSSLYEQYF.

This sequence joins TRBV6-6 and TRBJ2-5; possible D gene TRBD2, 7 bases. V was shortened by 5 bases and J by 5 bases, with 15 bases between the two germline ends. The CDR3 sequence is 14 residues long. Germline V lookup: CDR1 MNHNY, CDR2 SVGAGI (reference sequence). In DNA, the CDR3 is TGTGCCAGCAGTAGGGGGGGGGTTCATGAGACCCAGTACTTC. Protein product: CASSRGGVHETQYF.

This chain links TRBV5-4 with TRBJ1-1; 9 positions agree with TRBD1. CDR1 SGHNT and CDR2 YYREEE come from the germline V gene (reference sequence). The CDR3 loop spans 14 amino acids. With V trimmed by 4 bases and J by 6 bases, 7 bases remained unmatched. The CDR3 sequence is CASSPGQGASEAFF. The CDR3 nucleotides are TGTGCCAGCAGCCCGGGACAGGGTGCTTCTGAAGCTTTCTTT.

The rearrangement uses TRBV5-6 and TRBJ2-2, with D hard to call. V shed 3 bases and J shed 4 bases, with 7 bases lying between them. Germline assignment: CDR1 SGHDT and CDR2 YYEEEE. CDR3 length: 13 amino acids. The chain's CDR3 is CASSSGPTGELFF. The CDR3 DNA reads as TGTGCCAGCAGCTCGGGTCCCACCGGGGAGCTGTTTTTT.

V gene TRBV7-9 combines with J gene TRBJ1-2; D is unclear. Trimming pared 3 bases from V and 2 bases from J, leaving 4 bases between. The CDR3 is 12 amino acids. Per the germline V gene, CDR1 is SEHNR and CDR2 is FQNEAQ (reference sequence). The CDR3 sequence: CASSFENYGYTF. In nucleotides, the CDR3 is TGTGCCAGCAGCTTTGAGAACTATGGCTACACCTTC.

This rearrangement joins TRBV3-1 (or the pseudogene TRBV3-2) to TRBJ1-2; D is unresolved. Germline CDR1 and CDR2: LGHDT and YNNKEL (reference sequence). Between the trimmed V and J ends, which lost 1 base and 2 bases, there was a span of 5 bases. CDR3 length equals 13 residues. CDR3 in amino acids: CASSQGGNYGYTF. The CDR3 DNA is TGTGCCAGCAGCCAAGGAGGGAACTATGGCTACACCTTC.

This chain joins TRBV19 and TRBJ1-1; 9 bases are a match to TRBD1. Trimming removed 10 bases from V and 4 bases from J; junction bases left unmatched: 10. Germline assignment: CDR1 LNHDA and CDR2 SQIVND (reference sequence). CDR3 length: 14 amino acids. This chain's CDR3 is CATKRDRAGTEAFF. CDR3 bases: TGTGCCACAAAGAGGGACAGGGCAGGCACTGAAGCTTTCTTT. The variable domain in full, with the rest retrieved from reference TRBV19 and TRBJ1-1, is DGGITQSPKYLFRKEGQNVTLSCEQNLNHDAMYWYRQDPGQGLRLIYYSQIVNDFQKGDIAEGYSVSREKKESFPLTVTSAQKNPTAFYLCATKRDRAGTEAFFGQGTRLTVV.

The V call is TRBV6-5, the J call TRBJ2-1; TRBD2 matches 12 bases. Germline V gene data show CDR1 as MNHEY and CDR2 as SVGAGI. The CDR3 is 15 residues long. V shed 6 bases, J shed 5 bases, and the junction held 5 bases outside the gene matches. The CDR3 here is CASRLAGGPHNEQFF. The DNA of the CDR3 is TGTGCCAGCAGGCTAGCGGGGGGGCCTCACAATGAGCAGTTCTTC.

The CDR3 here is CASSKEVSGNTIYF. In DNA, the CDR3 is TGCGCCAGCAGTAAAGAGGTCTCTGGAAACACCATATATTTT. V usage is TRBV5-1 and J usage is TRBJ1-3; D remains unclear. The CDR3 consists of 14 residues. Germline loops: CDR1 SGHRS, CDR2 YFSETQ. V was pared by 5 bases and J by 0 bases, with 9 bases between.

The rearrangement uses TRBV4-3 and TRBJ1-2; D remains ambiguous. Germline-derived CDR1 and CDR2 are LGHNA and YSLEER. The CDR3 is 14 residues long. Deletions cut 1 base from V and 7 bases from J, with 13 bases between. CDR3 sequence reads: CASSQGQALGGYTF. The CDR3 bases are TGCGCCAGCAGCCAAGGCCAGGCCCTCGGTGGCTACACCTTC.

The rearrangement joins TRBV29-1 to TRBJ2-7, with 8 bases identical to TRBD1. J was trimmed by 4 bases and V by 1 base; bases with no gene match: 9. The germline gives CDR1 SQVTM, CDR2 ANQGSEA. The CDR3 runs to 15 residues. CDR3 sequence: CSVEGETGAGYEQYF. CDR3 coding DNA: TGCAGCGTTGAAGGAGAGACAGGGGCGGGGTACGAGCAGTACTTC.

The chain combines TRBV5-1 with TRBJ1-1; TRBD1 aligns across 7 bases. V dropped 1 base and J dropped 8; count of bases not matched to a gene: 8. Germline CDR1 SGHRS, CDR2 YFSETQ. CDR3 length equals 14 residues. Here the CDR3 DNA reads TGCGCCAGCAGCTTGCGGGTTACAGGGGTAGAAGCTTTCTTT. Its protein is CASSLRVTGVEAFF.